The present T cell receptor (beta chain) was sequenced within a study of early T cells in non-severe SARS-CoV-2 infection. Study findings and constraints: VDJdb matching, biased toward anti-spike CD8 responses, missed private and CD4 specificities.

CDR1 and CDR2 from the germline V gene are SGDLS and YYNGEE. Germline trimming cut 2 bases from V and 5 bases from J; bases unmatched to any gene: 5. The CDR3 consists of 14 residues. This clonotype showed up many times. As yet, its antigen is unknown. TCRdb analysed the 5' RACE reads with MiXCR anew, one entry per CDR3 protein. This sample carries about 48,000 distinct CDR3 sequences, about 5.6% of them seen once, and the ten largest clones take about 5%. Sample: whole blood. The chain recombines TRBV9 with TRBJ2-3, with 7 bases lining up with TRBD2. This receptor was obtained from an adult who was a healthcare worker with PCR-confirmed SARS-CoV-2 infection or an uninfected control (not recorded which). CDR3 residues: CASSVGGTIDTQYF. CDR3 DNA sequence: TGTGCCAGCAGCGTGGGCGGGACTATAGATACGCAGTATTTT.